The source of this T cell receptor beta chain is a study of cytomegalovirus exposure and HLA in healthy donors. PCR involved 60 Vbeta and 13 Jbeta primers. Assay used: immunoSEQ multiplex PCR; TCRdb lists only in-frame clones, some missing. The sample has fewer than 130,000 clones; approximately 70% are singletons. The CDR3 contains 13 residues. Germline CDR1 and CDR2: SEHNR and FQNEAQ (reference sequence). Trimming removed 8 bases from V and 7 bases from J, with 15 bases in between. The rearrangement uses TRBV7-9 and TRBJ2-1; no reliable D call. The sample comprised PBMCs. This clonotype was sampled from a man under 40 in good health and CMV-seropositive. CDR3 in amino acids: CASADPTGNEQFF. CDR3 nucleotide sequence: TGTGCCAGCGCAGACCCAACCGGGAATGAGCAGTTCTTC.